These 11 T cell receptor beta chains came from one sample sequenced in a study of blood T cell repertoires in COVID-19. Some clones are missing from TCRdb's copy, which holds only in-frame ones; the method was immunoSEQ multiplex PCR. This repertoire shows 100,000 to 150,000 clones, about 88% found once; its top ten account for about 1.6%. The source material was peripheral blood. The source is a human donor in a cohort sampled during active COVID-19.

The rearrangement uses TRBV10-1 and TRBJ2-2; D is unclear. Germline CDR1 reads WNHNN; CDR2 reads SYGVQD (reference sequence). With 2 bases removed from V and 1 base from J, the gap between germline ends came to 5 bases. This CDR3 is built from 14 residues. CDR3 in amino acids: CASSESQNTGELFF. CDR3 bases: TGCGCCAGCAGTGAGAGCCAGAACACCGGGGAGCTGTTTTTT.

The chain recombines TRBV18 with TRBJ1-6; no clear D gene. The CDR3 is made up of 14 amino acids. CDR1 and CDR2 from the germline V gene are KGHSH and LQKENI. V was cut by 3 bases and J by 8 bases, with 11 bases left in between. Here the CDR3 reads CASSPTAGDSPLHF. CDR3 coding DNA: TGTGCCAGCTCACCCACAGCCGGGGATTCACCCCTCCACTTT. Full variable domain (missing parts from reference TRBV18 and TRBJ1-6): NAGVMQNPRHLVRRRGQEARLRCSPMKGHSHVYWYRQLPEEGLKFMVYLQKENIIDESGMPKERFSAEFPKEGPSILRIQQVVRGDSAAYFCASSPTAGDSPLHFGNGTRLTVT.

The chain recombines TRBV6-6 with TRBJ1-1; tentative D call: TRBD1 (5 bases). V was clipped by 3 bases and J by 0 bases, with 8 bases between them. The V gene's germline CDR1 is MNHNY and CDR2 SVGAGI (reference sequence). CDR3 length equals 14 residues. The DNA of the CDR3 is TGTGCCAGCAGTTATAGGGGTTTGAACACTGAAGCTTTCTTT. The encoded protein is CASSYRGLNTEAFF.

The chain employs TRBV11-2 and TRBJ2-7; 7 nucleotides agree with TRBD2. The J segment lost 3 bases and the V segment lost 10 bases, leaving 3 bases of the junction unmatched. The CDR3 runs to 11 residues. Germline-derived CDR1 and CDR2 are SGHAT and FQNNGV. CDR3 coding DNA: TGTGCCATCGCTAGCGGCTACGAGCAGTACTTC. Its protein product is CAIASGYEQYF. Using reference TRBV11-2 and TRBJ2-7 for the parts outside the CDR3, the full variable domain is EAGVAQSPRYKIIEKRQSVAFWCNPISGHATLYWYQQILGQGPKLLIQFQNNGVVDDSQLPKDRFSAERLKGVDSTLKIQPAKLEDSAVYLCAIASGYEQYFGPGTRLTVT.

The CDR3: CASSLGGATDTQYF. CDR3 in DNA: TGTGCCAGCAGCTTAGGCGGAGCCACAGATACGCAGTATTTT. The chain couples TRBV7-2 to TRBJ2-3; the D is unclear. V was cut by 1 base and J by 2 bases, with 7 bases left in between. The germline V gene encodes CDR1 SGHTA and CDR2 FQGNSA. This CDR3 has 14 residues.

The chain links TRBV21-1 to TRBJ2-7; TRBD2 is the table's D call, not checked against the DNA. TRBV21-1 is a documented pseudogene. This CDR3 spans 22 amino acids. This CDR3 reads CASSKHPASGTSGRIGDYEQYF. The CDR3 coding sequence is TGTGCCAGCAGCAAGCACCCCGCTTCCGGGACTAGCGGGAGAATAGGAGACTACGAGCAGTACTTC.

The rearrangement uses TRBV5-5 and TRBJ2-7, with a tentative D call TRBD1 (6 bases). The germline V and J ends were trimmed by 4 bases and 3 bases, with 14 bases remaining between them. Germline CDR1 reads SGHKS; CDR2 reads YYEKEE (reference sequence). The CDR3 has 14 amino acids. CDR3 sequence (DNA): TGTGCCAGCAGCGGAGAAGGGGGTAGCTACGAGCAGTACTTC. Its translation is CASSGEGGSYEQYF.

In regard to this clone: Other DNA variants within this sample encode the same CDR3. V usage is TRBV7-9 and J usage is TRBJ2-3; D perhaps matches TRBD1 (5 bases). Germline V lookup: CDR1 SEHNR, CDR2 FQNEAQ (reference sequence). The V gene lost 1 base and the J gene lost 2 bases, with 7 bases spanning the gap. The CDR3 extends over 14 amino acids. CDR3 sequence reads: CASSLEGSTDTQYF. Here the CDR3 DNA reads TGTGCCAGCAGCTTAGAGGGGTCCACAGATACGCAGTATTTT. Looking up the rest from reference TRBV7-9 and TRBJ2-3 gives the full variable domain: DTGVSQNPRHKITKRGQNVTFRCDPISEHNRLYWYRQTLGQGPEFLTYFQNEAQLEKSRLLSDRFSAERPKGSFSTLEIQRTEQGDSAMYLCASSLEGSTDTQYFGPGTRLTVL.

The chain recombines TRBV19 with TRBJ2-3, with 9 bases lining up with TRBD1. From germline, CDR1 is LNHDA and CDR2 SQIVND (reference sequence). CDR3 length: 15 residues. V gave up 6 bases and J gave up 4 bases; unmatched junction bases: 8. The CDR3 nucleotides are TGTGCCAGTAGCCCGGACAGGGGCTCGGCAGATACGCAGTATTTT. It specifies CASSPDRGSADTQYF.

CDR3 in amino acids: CASEFGTGNTGELFF. In nucleotides, the CDR3 is TGTGCCAGCGAATTCGGGACTGGTAACACCGGGGAGCTGTTTTTT. The chain links TRBV11-1 to TRBJ2-2; possibly TRBD2 for D (6 bases). This CDR3 comprises 15 residues. Trimming stripped 8 bases from V and 2 bases from J, with 15 bases between. CDR1 is SGHAT and CDR2 is FQDESV in the germline V gene (reference sequence).

The J gene is TRBJ1-3, the V gene TRBV10-3, with a weak D call TRBD1 (5 bases). This CDR3 contains 14 residues. CDR1 ENHRY and CDR2 SYGVKD come from the germline V gene. Trimming removed 2 bases from V and 3 bases from J, with 8 bases in between. As DNA, the CDR3 is TGTGCCATCAGTGAGACAGGATATGGAAACACCATATATTTT. Translated: CAISETGYGNTIYF.